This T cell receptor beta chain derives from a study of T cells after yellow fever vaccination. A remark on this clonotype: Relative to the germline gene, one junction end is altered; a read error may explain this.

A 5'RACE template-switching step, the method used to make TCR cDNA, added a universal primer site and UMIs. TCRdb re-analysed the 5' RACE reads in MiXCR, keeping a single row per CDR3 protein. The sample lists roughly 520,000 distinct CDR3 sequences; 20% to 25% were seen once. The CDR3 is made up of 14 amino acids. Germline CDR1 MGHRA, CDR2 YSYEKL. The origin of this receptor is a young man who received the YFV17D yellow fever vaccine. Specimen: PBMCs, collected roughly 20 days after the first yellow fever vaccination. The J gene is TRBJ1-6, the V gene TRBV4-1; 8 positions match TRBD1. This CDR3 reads CASSQDTGGSSLHF. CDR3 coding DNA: TGCGCCAGCAGCCAAGATACAGGGGGTTCATCCCTCCACTTT.